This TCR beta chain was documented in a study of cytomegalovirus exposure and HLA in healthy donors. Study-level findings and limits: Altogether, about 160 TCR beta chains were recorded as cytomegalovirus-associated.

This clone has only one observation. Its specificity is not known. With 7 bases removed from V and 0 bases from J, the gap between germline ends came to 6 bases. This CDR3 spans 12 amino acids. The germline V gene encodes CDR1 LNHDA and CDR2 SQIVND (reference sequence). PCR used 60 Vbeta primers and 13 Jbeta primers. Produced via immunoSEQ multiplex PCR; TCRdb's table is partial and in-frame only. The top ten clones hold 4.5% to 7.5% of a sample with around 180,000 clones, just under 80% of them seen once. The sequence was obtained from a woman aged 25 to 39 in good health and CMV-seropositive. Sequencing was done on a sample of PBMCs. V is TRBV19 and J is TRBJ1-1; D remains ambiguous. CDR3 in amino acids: CASNGMNTEAFF. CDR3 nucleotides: TGTGCCAGTAACGGGATGAACACTGAAGCTTTCTTT.